This is a list of T cell receptor beta chains from one sample in a study of post-analysis software for immune sequencing data. TCRdb independently ran MiXCR on the PCR reads; one entry per CDR3 protein. Altogether 600,000 to 750,000 distinct CDR3 sequences are present, approximately 60% being singletons, with the ten largest covering about 11%. Sequencing input: blood. Receptors originate from a girl aged 2 to 9 with multiple sclerosis. Each CDR3 is given with its conserved first and last residue. D genes are given only for firm matches. The listing skips clone size in some rows; elsewhere it reads once, few, many or a size class.

V	J	size	D	length	DNA	CDR3
TRBV12-3/TRBV12-4	TRBJ1-1	.	.	15	TGTGCCAGCAGCTTGGGGTTGATCGGGAACACTGAAGCTTTCTTT	CASSLGLIGNTEAFF
TRBV4-1	TRBJ2-3	few	.	13	TGCGCCAGCAGCCAAGAGCATACAGATACGCAGTATTTT	CASSQEHTDTQYF
TRBV3-1	TRBJ2-7	.	.	12	TGTGCCAGCAGCCAACTTACCTACGAGCAGTACTTC	CASSQLTYEQYF
TRBV4-1	TRBJ2-1	.	TRBD1	14	TGCGCCAGCAGCCACCCGGGACAGAGGACAGAGCAGTTCTTC	CASSHPGQRTEQFF
TRBV7-8	TRBJ2-7	many	.	12	TGTGCCAGCGGCGGACTCGGATACGAGCAGTACTTC	CASGGLGYEQYF
TRBV11-2	TRBJ2-7	few	TRBD2	15	TGTGCCAGCAGCACCCGGACTAGCCCCTCCTACGAGCAGTACTTC	CASSTRTSPSYEQYF
TRBV27	TRBJ2-7	.	.	16	TGTGCCAGCAGTTCCTGGGGGGGGCCCGGGGCATACGAGCAGTACTTC	CASSSWGGPGAYEQYF
TRBV3-1	TRBJ1-2	.	TRBD1	15	TGTGCCAGCAGCCAAGAGGGGACAGCTAACTATGGCTACACCTTC	CASSQEGTANYGYTF
TRBV4-2	TRBJ2-1	.	TRBD2	16	TGTGCCAGCAGCCGAACCGGGACTAGCGCGTACAATGAGCAGTTCTTC	CASSRTGTSAYNEQFF
TRBV6-2/TRBV6-3	TRBJ2-7	.	TRBD2	15	TGTGCCAGCAGCTCCTGGGCGGGGGGGCCCCACGAGCAGTACTTC	CASSSWAGGPHEQYF
TRBV7-2	TRBJ1-4	.	.	13	TGTGCCAGCAGCTTTTTCGGAAATGAAAAACTGTTTTTT	CASSFFGNEKLFF
TRBV6-5	TRBJ2-7	.	.	12	TGTGCCAGCAGTACCAGGGACTACGAGCAGTACTTC	CASSTRDYEQYF
TRBV7-2	TRBJ2-1	.	.	15	TGTGCCAGCAGCCCAAACCCAGGGACGTACAATGAGCAGTTCTTC	CASSPNPGTYNEQFF
TRBV6-9	TRBJ2-7	.	TRBD1	13	TGTGCCAGCAGCACAGGGGTCGCCTACGAGCAGTACTTC	CASSTGVAYEQYF
TRBV7-9	TRBJ2-3	.	.	15	TGTGCCAGCAGCTCCAGCTGGGACCACACAGATACGCAGTATTTT	CASSSSWDHTDTQYF
TRBV23-1	TRBJ2-3	few	.	17	TGCGCCAGCACCCCGCACCCTGCTACAGGTTCCACAGATACGCAGTATTTT	CASTPHPATGSTDTQYF
TRBV6-5	TRBJ1-1	.	.	14	TGTGCCAGCAGTTACTCGGATGGGGGCACTGAAGCTTTCTTT	CASSYSDGGTEAFF
TRBV20-1	TRBJ2-7	.	.	12	TGCAGTGCTAGAATGCGGGACTACGAGCAGTACTTC	CSARMRDYEQYF
TRBV24-1	TRBJ1-5	once	.	14	TGTGCCACCAGTGCAGAGCATTTTAATCAGCCCCAGCATTTT	CATSAEHFNQPQHF
TRBV5-1	TRBJ2-1	.	TRBD2	15	TGCGCCAGCAGCTTCAGCGGGAGGGCGGACAATGAGCAGTTCTTC	CASSFSGRADNEQFF
TRBV27	TRBJ2-3	.	.	17	TGTGCCAGCACCCCGAAGGGAAGACCCCCTCACCCAGATACGCAGTATTTT	CASTPKGRPPHPDTQYF
TRBV4-1	TRBJ1-5	.	.	13	TGCGCCAGCAGTCAAGGGGTCAGGCAGCCCCAGCATTTT	CASSQGVRQPQHF
TRBV9	TRBJ2-3	.	.	17	TGTGCCAGCAGCGCAGGACAACTAGCCATTAGCACAGATACGCAGTATTTT	CASSAGQLAISTDTQYF
TRBV7-8	TRBJ2-7	.	.	14	TGTGCCAGCAGCTTAATGTCCCCAACCTACGAGCAGTACTTC	CASSLMSPTYEQYF
TRBV12-3/TRBV12-4	TRBJ2-7	.	TRBD1	14	TGTGCCAGCAGTCCTGGACAGGGGGATCGCGAGCAGTACTTC	CASSPGQGDREQYF
TRBV6-5	TRBJ2-1	.	TRBD2	16	TGTGCCAGCAGCCCCGCGACTAGCGGGGTATACAATGAGCAGTTCTTC	CASSPATSGVYNEQFF